Following are 16 T cell receptor beta chains from one sample sequenced in a study of T-cell reconstitution after alpha-beta-depleted transplantation in children. A TCRbeta library incorporating unique molecular identifiers was prepared. TCRdb itself ran the PCR reads through MiXCR, one entry per CDR3 protein. The sample includes a few hundred thousand distinct CDR3 sequences, 10% to 15% of them seen just once. Sequenced material: PBMCs, mostly from graft donor cells, taken 360 days after TCRalphabeta/CD19-depleted stem cell transplant. These receptors were collected from a male patient younger than 18 who had a stem cell transplant for acute myeloid leukemia, so the T cells may come from the graft donor.

With regard to this clonotype: A single base separates this from a much larger clone, so it may be a read error. The rearrangement joins TRBV29-1 to TRBJ2-5; a possible D gene is TRBD2 (5 bases). This CDR3 contains 12 residues. Germline V gene data show CDR1 as SQVTM and CDR2 as ANQGSEA. Between the trimmed V and J ends, which lost 5 bases and 1 base, there was a span of 8 bases. CDR3 loop: CSVREGQETQYF. The CDR3 coding sequence is TGCAGCGTTCGCGAGGGCCAAGAGACCCAGTACTTC. Looking up the rest from reference TRBV29-1 and TRBJ2-5 gives the full variable domain: SAVISQKPSRDICQRGTSLTIQCQVDSQVTMMFWYRQQPGQSLTLIATANQGSEATYESGFVIDKFPISRPNLTFSTLTVSNMSPEDSSIYLCSVREGQETQYFGPGTRLLVL.

Only a few counts were recorded for this clonotype. The V gene is TRBV4-3, the J gene TRBJ2-2; 13 bases match TRBD2. Germline V gives CDR1 LGHNA, CDR2 YSLEER. V lost 1 base, J lost 2 bases, and 4 bases stayed unmatched. The length of the CDR3 is 18 residues. CDR3 loop: CASSQVLAGGPNTGELFF. CDR3 in DNA: TGCGCCAGCAGCCAAGTACTAGCGGGAGGGCCAAACACCGGGGAGCTGTTTTTT.

The V and J genes are TRBV12-3 or TRBV12-4 and TRBJ1-5; no clear D gene. V lost 7 bases to trimming and J lost 2 bases, with 9 bases between them. There are 13 residues in the CDR3. The DNA for the CDR3 is TGTGCCAGCACGGTGACGGGCAATCAGCCCCAGCATTTT. Translation gives CASTVTGNQPQHF.

The rearrangement uses TRBV7-8 and TRBJ1-6, with TRBD1 as a possible D gene (6 bases). The CDR3 totals 14 residues. The V end was cut by 5 bases, the J end by 10 bases, with 15 bases between. From germline, CDR1 is SGHVS and CDR2 FQNEAQ. CDR3: CASSLGGAGSPLHF. The CDR3 DNA is TGTGCCAGCAGCCTCGGGGGCGCAGGGTCACCCCTCCACTTT.

Only a few counts were recorded for this clonotype. This chain joins TRBV7-2 and TRBJ1-1; 7 bases are a match to TRBD1. J was trimmed by 4 bases and V by 5 bases; bases with no gene match: 10. CDR1 is SGHTA, CDR2 FQGNSA, per germline. This CDR3 region has 15 residues. Here the CDR3 DNA reads TGTGCCAGCAGCCCATATAAGGCAGGGGGCACTGAAGCTTTCTTT. Translation: CASSPYKAGGTEAFF.

This clonotype has just a few counts. This rearrangement joins TRBV18 to TRBJ2-2, with TRBD1 as a possible D gene (5 bases). The CDR3 is 16 amino acids. Looked up from germline, CDR1 is KGHSH and CDR2 is LQKENI. V was shortened by 4 bases and J by 2 bases, with 14 bases between the two germline ends. The CDR3 spells CASSQEGDINTGELFF. The CDR3 coding sequence is TGTGCCAGCTCACAAGAAGGGGATATCAACACCGGGGAGCTGTTTTTT. The complete variable domain, with remaining parts taken from reference TRBV18 and TRBJ2-2, reads NAGVMQNPRHLVRRRGQEARLRCSPMKGHSHVYWYRQLPEEGLKFMVYLQKENIIDESGMPKERFSAEFPKEGPSILRIQQVVRGDSAAYFCASSQEGDINTGELFFGEGSRLTVL.

This clonotype has more than one count but fewer than ten. CDR3 region: CSASELALGYEQFF. The DNA of the CDR3 is TGCAGTGCTAGCGAACTAGCACTGGGGTATGAGCAGTTCTTC. The V gene is TRBV20-1, the J gene TRBJ2-1, with a tentative D call TRBD2 (6 bases). V shed 3 bases and J shed 8 bases, with 17 bases lying between them. In germline, CDR1 is DFQATT, CDR2 SNEGSKA (reference sequence). The CDR3 loop spans 14 amino acids.

This clonotype was detected only a few times. This chain uses TRBV25-1 with TRBJ2-3, with D unclear. Trimming pared 2 bases from V and 0 bases from J, leaving 9 bases between. Germline V gene data show CDR1 as MGHDK and CDR2 as SYGVNS. This CDR3 is built from 15 residues. The DNA of the CDR3 is TGTGCCAGCAGTGAAACTCTTCTTAGCACAGATACGCAGTATTTT. This translates into CASSETLLSTDTQYF.

The chain carries TRBV5-4 and TRBJ2-3, with 8 bases that match TRBD2. V trimming: 2 bases; J trimming: 0 bases; junction bases outside the gene matches: 5. The CDR3 is 16 residues long. In germline, CDR1 is SGHNT, CDR2 YYREEE (reference sequence). The CDR3: CASSFGLAPSTDTQYF. The CDR3 coding sequence is TGTGCCAGCAGCTTTGGACTAGCACCTAGCACAGATACGCAGTATTTT.

This clonotype appeared a few times. J is TRBJ2-7 and V is TRBV9; D is unresolved. V lost 0 bases to trimming and J lost 3 bases, with 7 bases between them. Germline V CDR1 and CDR2: SGDLS, YYNGEE. CDR3 length equals 13 residues. The chain's CDR3 is CASSVEDGYEQYF. The CDR3 DNA sequence: TGTGCCAGCAGCGTAGAGGACGGCTACGAGCAGTACTTC. Variable domain in full (rest from reference TRBV9 and TRBJ2-7): DSGVTQTPKHLITATGQRVTLRCSPRSGDLSVYWYQQSLDQGLQFLIQYYNGEERAKGNILERFSAQQFPDLHSELNLSSLELGDSALYFCASSVEDGYEQYFGPGTRLTVT.

This clonotype was seen ten or more times. J is TRBJ2-7 and V is TRBV5-1; TRBD1 matches at 7 bases. CDR1 is SGHRS, CDR2 YFSETQ, per germline. With 0 bases clipped from V and 4 bases from J, the junction kept 1 base outside the gene matches. This CDR3 is built from 13 residues. This CDR3 is CASSLEGQYEQYF. The CDR3 DNA is TGCGCCAGCAGCTTGGAGGGACAGTACGAGCAGTACTTC.

The CDR3: CASSYYSGGLYEQYF. The CDR3 DNA follows: TGTGCCAGCAGTTACTATTCAGGGGGCCTCTACGAGCAGTACTTC. V usage is TRBV6-5 and J usage is TRBJ2-7; 8 nucleotides agree with TRBD1. The trim removed 1 base at V and 3 bases at J, leaving 5 bases unmatched. The CDR3 consists of 15 residues. Germline loops: CDR1 MNHEY, CDR2 SVGAGI.

Points on this clonotype: This sequence may be a read error, since a much larger clone differs from it by one base. The V gene is TRBV20-1, the J gene TRBJ2-2; 8 nucleotides align to TRBD2. The CDR3 has 16 residues. CDR1 is DFQATT and CDR2 is SNEGSKA in the germline V gene (reference sequence). Trimming removed 6 bases from V and 2 bases from J; junction bases left unmatched: 11. The CDR3 sequence is CSARVLAGLNTGELFF. CDR3 DNA sequence: TGCAGTGCCCGCGTGCTAGCGGGTCTTAACACCGGGGAGCTGTTTTTT.

The chain recombines TRBV6-2 or TRBV6-3 with TRBJ2-3; 11 bases are a match to TRBD2. V was pared by 0 bases and J by 5 bases, with 16 bases of the junction left unmatched. This CDR3 region has 20 residues. CDR1 is MNHEY and CDR2 is SVGEGT in the germline V gene. In DNA, the CDR3 is TGTGCCAGCAGTTACTCGAAACCCCCGCTGCTACTAGCGGGAGAAGATACGCAGTATTTT. It yields the protein CASSYSKPPLLLAGEDTQYF.

This rearrangement joins TRBV28 to TRBJ2-3; TRBD2 agrees at 11 bases. With 3 bases clipped from V and 3 bases from J, the junction kept 2 bases outside the gene matches. The V gene's germline CDR1 is MDHEN and CDR2 SYDVKM. The CDR3 has 15 amino acids. CDR3 DNA sequence: TGTGCCAGCAGTTTCGCTAGCGGGAGGACAGATACGCAGTATTTT. It codes for CASSFASGRTDTQYF.

V is TRBV20-1 and J is TRBJ2-1; D could derive from TRBD1 or TRBD2 (5 bases each). The V gene's germline CDR1 is DFQATT and CDR2 SNEGSKA (reference sequence). The CDR3 is 8 amino acids. Trimming removed 8 bases from V and 15 bases from J, with 11 bases in between. This CDR3 is CSTGATFF. CDR3 in DNA: TGCAGTACCGGGGCGACGTTCTTC.